The following is a TCR beta chain sequence with its context. What it recognizes is unknown. CDR3 size: 16 residues. The germline V and J ends were trimmed by 2 bases and 0 bases, with 11 bases remaining between them. The germline CDR1 and CDR2 sequences are SEHNR and FQNEAQ (reference sequence). This sample was taken from a study of spatial heterogeneity in lung cancer. Findings of the study overall: The study found that expanded intratumoral alpha and beta TCR counts tracked tumor mutation counts.

TCRdb recomputed calls from the 5' RACE reads with MiXCR, one row per CDR3 protein. The table includes approximately 25,000 distinct CDR3 sequences, 8.8% detected once. Time point denoted: sample taken at primary tumor resection. The sequencing used lung tumor tissue, collected at surgery. V and J are TRBV7-9 and TRBJ1-3; no firm D call. This receptor was identified in a male donor with early-stage non-small cell lung cancer. The CDR3 DNA sequence: TGTGCCAGCAGCTTACTCCCCCTGAGCTCTGGAAACACCATATATTTT. This gives the protein CASSLLPLSSGNTIYF.